This TCR beta chain is drawn from a study of CD8 T cells in ankylosing spondylitis. Study results and limitations: What seemed typical of ankylosing spondylitis blood was a TCR beta motif built from roughly eight highly homologous variants.

In its sample, this clonotype was seen many times. The antigen is unknown. Germline values: CDR1 GTSNPN, CDR2 SVGIG (reference sequence). The germline V and J ends were trimmed by 0 bases and 6 bases, with 12 bases remaining between them. CDR3 length: 13 amino acids. In making TCR beta libraries, quantitative 5'-RACE with molecular barcodes was used. MiXCR, applied by TCRdb to the 5' RACE reads, yields one record per CDR3 protein. The sample lists tens of thousands of distinct CDR3 sequences; just under 9% were seen once. The specimen was blood, either unsorted or a sorted T cell fraction (not recorded which). The source is a male donor with ankylosing spondylitis. The rearrangement links TRBV30 to TRBJ2-7; perhaps TRBD2 as D (5 bases). In DNA, the CDR3 is TGTGCCTGGAGTGTACTTGTGGGGAGCGAGCAGTACTTC. This encodes CAWSVLVGSEQYF.